This TCR beta chain stems from a study of cytomegalovirus exposure and HLA in healthy donors (dated by TCRdb to about 2017). For the study in its entirety: According to an earlier analysis of a few hundred of the donors, roughly 180 million T cells yielded 120 million or so unique TCR beta sequences and 276 Gb of sequence data. Class I and class II HLA loci were covered by the typing at four-digit resolution. An earlier analysis of 587 of the donors used high-throughput TCR beta sequencing to judge whether each TCR beta V gene segment behaved as functional or pseudogenic. Along with the approximately 650-subject first cohort, a separate validation cohort of 120 different subjects was used. The number of typed donors differed by locus: about 620-640 for A, B, C, DRB1 and DQB1; 500 to 550 for DQA1; 606 for DPA1; and about 470 for DPB1. Every repertoire in the discovery cohort had been generated on one and the same sequencing platform. The study aimed to test whether signatures of past pathogen exposure could be identified by cataloging public T cell receptors. The later analysis used no new phenotypic data to find candidate immune exposures, relying instead on TCR beta sequences and their occurrence across donors. To study patterns of TCR occurrence, a later analysis re-analyzed previously published TCR beta repertoires from several hundred donors and added high-resolution HLA genotyping. Of the 300 to 500 genotyped donors, 75% to 85% were placed in the genetic ancestry cluster associated with self-reported Caucasian donors. In a later genetic analysis, genome-wide SNP genotypes for about 65% of the 666 donors were used, and that subset was treated as a discovery cohort. High-throughput TCR immunosequencing, statistical association of individual TCRs with disease status, and machine learning were combined to predict cytomegalovirus infection status. Because of strong linkage in the cohort, five DR-DQ haplotypes were treated as single units for association and clustering. Across 398 genotyped donors of the cohort, an average of roughly 250,000 unique TCR beta nucleotide sequences per donor were sequenced, and 15% to 20% of those sequences were non-productive. Alongside the repertoire data, information on donor age, sex, ethnicity and CMV serostatus was compiled. Roughly 310 gigabases of sequencing data and tens of millions of unique TCR sequences were included in an early release covering about 700 HLA-typed donors. Using immunosequencing, the study profiled T cell repertoires from some 670 subjects and related those repertoires to cytomegalovirus serostatus.

Library method: the immunoSEQ multiplex PCR assay. For the multiplex PCR, a mixture combining 60 forward primers for TCR Vbeta segments and 13 reverse primers for TCR Jbeta segments was used. The CDR3 region of rearranged TCR beta genes was amplified from genomic DNA by a multiplex PCR assay. On the Illumina HiSeq System, the amplified TCR beta libraries were sequenced as 87-base-pair reads. The published analysis was carried out like this. A later analysis tallied around 82 million unique TCR beta chains across the 600 to 700 repertoires, and approximately 11 million of those chains were shared by two or more donors. A nearest-neighbor algorithm error-corrected the raw reads and collapsed the reads into unique sequences, merging closely related sequences to remove PCR and sequencing errors. Alignment of CDR3 sequences to IMGT reference sequences was used to assign V, D and J gene segments. For a sequence to be retained, at least a six-nucleotide match to both a V gene segment and a J gene segment was required. Rearrangements were classified as productive when the CDR3 lacked stop codons and remained in frame with V and J, and all other rearrangements were classified as non-productive. CDR3 was defined by IMGT convention, running from the second conserved V-encoded cysteine to the conserved J-encoded phenylalanine. Sequences without an unambiguous match to a single V gene segment were excluded from the earlier analysis of approximately 600 of the donors. An earlier analysis of a few hundred of the donors classified V segments as functional when productive rearrangements were above 56.7% and as segregating when the standard deviation between donors was above 5%. A statistical classification framework was built to diagnose cytomegalovirus status from the catalog of TCR beta chain sequences. V and J gene assignment, in a later analysis, came from comparing TCR nucleotide sequences with IMGT/GENE-DB human TR gene sequences. In a later analysis, CDR3 sequences and most-parsimonious VDJ recombination scenarios were assigned using the TCRdist pipeline. A later analysis defined each TCR beta chain by its CDR3 amino acid sequence plus V-gene family, and excluded reads lacking a unique V-gene family. As a way to deal with suspected cross-contamination and a sequencing artifact, a later analysis dropped 592 nucleotide sequences that were highly shared and had low generation probability. A later analysis calculated a clonal expansion index for each public chain from normalized within-repertoire ranks of inferred template counts. Generation probabilities in a later analysis came from a VDJ recombination model fitted to out-of-frame rearrangements, and those results were checked against IGoR. Hypergeometric tests were used in a later analysis to score TCR-TCR, TCR-HLA and TCR-CMV co-occurrence, with a repertoire-size bias correction applied to the TCR pairs. To estimate false discovery rates, a later analysis permuted the HLA or CMV assignments 20 times. In a later analysis, co-occurring TCRs were grouped using DBSCAN, with TCRdist sequence similarity added in when clustering inside HLA-allele-positive subsets. Co-occurrence clustering excluded repertoires with fewer than 30,000 or more than 120,000 public chains, plus five with anomalous nucleotide sharing. Imported from immuneACCESS, the table was reduced by TCRdb to in-frame sequences with V and J called. These copies leave out some clones; in studies compared against another copy, an unresolved V gene accounts for under half, and the cause of the remainder is not known. From that table come the V and J calls and clone size; the DNA was used to work out D and trimming. Within this sample are 90,000 to 130,000 clones, with 79% of them counted one time only. The ten largest clones add up to about 2.7% of the sample.

The research as a whole found: In an earlier analysis of more than 500 of the donors, most TCR beta V segments appeared in productive rearrangements about 87% or about 30% of the time, broadly matching IMGT annotations. A later analysis found that most CMV-associated TCR beta chains appeared HLA-restricted, with HLA associations seemingly driven largely by CMV exposure. A later analysis reported that several top co-occurrence clusters appeared linked to parvovirus B19, influenza, CMV and Epstein-Barr virus. A cluster of highly shared sequence variants was judged likely to represent a technical artifact of the sequencing pipeline. An association between a missense DCLRE1C variant and V-gene and J-gene trimming of TCR beta chains was found in a later genetic analysis and replicated in an independent cohort. According to a later genetic analysis, donors in an Asian-associated ancestry cluster had fewer N-insertions in productive TCRs than the roughly 700-donor mean. Only TCR beta chains were sequenced in this cohort, and the absence of alpha or paired-chain data limited detectable features. A further reported finding was that TCR beta sequences accurately predicted the HLA-A and HLA-B alleles for most subjects in the first cohort. In a later analysis, HLA-associated TCR beta chains showed more clonal expansion and lower generation probabilities than non-associated chains that were equally common. Assigning TCR associations to individual alleles was difficult when HLA alleles, especially DR and DQ, strongly co-occurred. A total of fewer than 200 TCR beta chains were listed by the study as associated with cytomegalovirus. While some public TCRs were present in many individuals, most TCR sequences turned up only very rarely across donors. Cytomegalovirus status was reported to be diagnosed by the classifier with high specificity and sensitivity in both the original and validation cohorts. Sequencing depth was assumed to be roughly uniform across donors in the presence/absence analyses, though that assumption may not hold. Because some donors lacked HLA typing at each locus, the association tests relied only on the typed subset. In a later analysis, TCR association rates were found to vary across HLA loci, with the most associated TCRs seen for DRB1 alleles and the fewest for HLA-C alleles. Three of the identified cytomegalovirus-associated TCR beta chains were confirmed in vitro to be specific for cytomegalovirus antigens. The authors suggested that the approach could potentially be extended to other disease states and immunological phenotypes. Linkage disequilibrium might explain the correlated functional status among segregating V segments, but an unknown experimental factor could not be ruled out. Because counts were too low, about 15 rarely observed V segments, including chromosome 9 orphons, were left out of the earlier analysis of about 620 of the donors. In a later analysis, around 15,000 TCR beta sequences were associated with specific HLA alleles at a false discovery rate of 0.05. Immune exposure information for the cohort was limited to CMV serostatus.

Notes on this clone: Its specific antigen is unknown. Per-nucleotide qualities are absent, and no much larger clonotype sits a single base away.

The cohort comprised more than 550 healthy bone marrow donors. At the time of sampling, every cohort member was nominally healthy, though immune exposures that went unrecorded were likely present. The donor was CMV seropositive and was included in the group of 250 to 300 seropositive cohort members. A peripheral blood sample was collected from each donor, and TCR beta sequencing was performed on peripheral blood mononuclear cells. The Qiagen DNeasy Blood Extraction Kit was used to extract genomic DNA from the blood cell samples. Sequenced: PBMCs. This sequence was found in a woman in her late teens or twenties in good health and CMV-seropositive.

The nucleotide sequence reads TGTGCCAGCACCCCTTACCAGACAGGGTATGACGAGCAGTACTTC. Its translation is CASTPYQTGYDEQYF. The chain is encoded by TRBV28 joined to TRBJ2-7; 7 junctional bases match TRBD1. Reading from cysteine to phenylalanine, the CDR3 counts 15 amino acids. The only DNA kept is the CDR3, 45 bases in frame from the first base. The germline V end is reduced by 7 bases and the J end by 5 bases; junction bases left unmatched: 14. CDR1 and CDR2 were assigned from the germline V gene as MDHEN and SYDVKM.